The present entry profiles one T cell receptor beta chain with its context. The antigen it binds to is not known. Within one base of it there is no much larger clone, and no base qualities were kept. According to the germline V gene, CDR1 reads SGHTA and CDR2 reads FQGNSA. The CDR3 sequence holds 15 residues, the cysteine and phenylalanine included. Kept here is only the CDR3 DNA, which spans 45 bases and is read in frame from base 1. V and J are trimmed by 6 bases and 2 bases, and the gene matches miss 3 bases of the junction. TCRbeta CDR3 regions were amplified from genomic DNA by means of the immunoSEQ Assay, a bias-controlled multiplex PCR. The source study handled its data this way. The number of nucleated cells in each sample was estimated by amplification of reference gene primers within the assay. To quantify the absolute abundance of each unique TCRbeta CDR3 rearrangement, sequence reads were collapsed and filtered. For each sample, productive Simpson clonality was calculated as the square root of Simpson's diversity index across productive rearrangements. Held by TCRdb, this immuneACCESS table contains in-frame sequences only and omits some clones. Under half of the omission traces to an unresolved V gene where checked; the cause of the rest is unknown. V, J and clone size are taken as reported in that table, and D and trimming were inferred from the DNA itself. For this sample the table gives more than 250,000 clones, of which 83% were detected only once. Of the sample, 1% to 1.5% falls within the top ten clones.

The data were taken from a study of blood T cell repertoires in COVID-19 (dated by TCRdb to 2018 to 2021). A note on the overall study: Collaborator samples came from the United States, Italy and Spain and covered acute and convalescent phases of COVID-19. The prospective study material was composed of cDNA or gDNA derived from T cells, B-cell-depleted T cells, or PBMCs. Subjects who had been exposed to COVID-19, were actively infected with it, or had recovered from it provided the deeply sampled blood TCRbeta repertoires that made up the dataset. The repertoires were released in a freely available public database meant as a resource for research on the immune response to SARS-CoV-2. Samples were obtained from the ongoing ImmuneRACE study (first 160 participants) and from over 1,000 subjects provided by 6 global collaborators. A de-identified subject ID, COVID-19 status, age in years and sex were almost always included in the sample metadata. Where available, HLA class I and class II types were obtained from metadata supplied by the sample provider rather than from assay-based typing. Study-wide findings and limitations: The amount of clinical and demographic metadata varied by source and participant and was provided uncurated.

Each collaborating institution followed its own protocols to collect whole blood in K2EDTA tubes. For TCRbeta analysis, collaborator samples were shipped as frozen whole blood, as isolated PBMCs, or as DNA extracted from either sample type. This chain joins TRBV7-2 to TRBJ2-1; 11 nucleotides in the junction match TRBD2. The sequence was collected from a woman aged 50 to 65 with acute or convalescent COVID-19. Material: peripheral blood. The sequence in DNA is TGTGCCAGCAGTGCGGGACTAGCGGCCTACAATGAGCAGTTCTTC. Translated, it gives CASSAGLAAYNEQFF.